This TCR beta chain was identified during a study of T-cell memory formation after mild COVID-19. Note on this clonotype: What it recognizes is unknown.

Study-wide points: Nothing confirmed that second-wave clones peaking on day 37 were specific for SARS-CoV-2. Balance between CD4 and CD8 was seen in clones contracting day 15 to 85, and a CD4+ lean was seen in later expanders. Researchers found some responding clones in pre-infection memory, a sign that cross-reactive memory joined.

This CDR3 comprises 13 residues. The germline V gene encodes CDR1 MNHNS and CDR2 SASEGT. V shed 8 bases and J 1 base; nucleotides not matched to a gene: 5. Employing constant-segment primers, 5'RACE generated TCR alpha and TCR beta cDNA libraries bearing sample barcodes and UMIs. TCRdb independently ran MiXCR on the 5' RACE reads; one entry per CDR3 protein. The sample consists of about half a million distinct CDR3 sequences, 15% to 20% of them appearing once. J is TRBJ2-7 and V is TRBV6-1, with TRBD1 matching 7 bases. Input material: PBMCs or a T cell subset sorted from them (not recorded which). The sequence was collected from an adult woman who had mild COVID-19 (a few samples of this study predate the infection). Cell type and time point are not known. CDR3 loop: CASGRDSSYEQYF. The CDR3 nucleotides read TGTGCCAGCGGCCGGGACAGTTCCTACGAGCAGTACTTC.